These 16 T cell receptor beta chains were sequenced from one sample in a study of early stage breast cancer tumors. Assay used: immunoSEQ multiplex PCR; TCRdb lists only in-frame clones, some missing. The sample holds 8,500 to 10,000 clones, 78% seen once. The sequencing sample was made of normal breast tissue next to the tumor. These receptors were taken from a person aged 35 to 50 with breast cancer.

A remark on this clone: One junction end disagrees with the germline gene, perhaps due to a read error. V usage is TRBV7-7 and J usage is TRBJ2-7; TRBD1 matches 8 bases. Germline CDR1 reads SSHAT; CDR2 reads FNYEAQ (reference sequence). This CDR3 comprises 13 residues. CDR3 DNA sequence: TGTGCTAGCAGCTTAGGACAGGGCGACGAGCAGTACTTC. Translation gives CASSLGQGDEQYF.

The gene calls are TRBV30 and TRBJ2-7, with TRBD2 as a possible D gene (6 bases). Trimming cost V 7 bases and J 4 bases, with 11 bases left between them. Germline values: CDR1 GTSNPN, CDR2 SVGIG (reference sequence). The CDR3 consists of 11 residues. CDR3 protein: CASAGGYEQYF. CDR3 DNA: TGTGCCTCGGCCGGGGGATACGAGCAGTACTTC.

This clone was seen once. The chain has TRBV6-9 and TRBJ1-2; D is uncertain. This CDR3 region has 14 residues. Germline-derived CDR1 and CDR2 are MNHGY and SVAAGI. V lost 5 bases to trimming and J lost 3 bases, with 13 bases between them. As DNA, the CDR3 is TGTGCCAGCAGTATCTCTGGGAACCACTATGGCTACACCTTC. Protein sequence: CASSISGNHYGYTF.

This rearrangement joins TRBV7-8 to TRBJ2-3, with TRBD1 identical over 7 bases. Germline assignment: CDR1 SGHVS and CDR2 FQNEAQ. The V and J ends lost 8 bases and 0 bases, in that order; junction bases with no gene match: 5. The CDR3 loop spans 14 amino acids. The CDR3: CASRSGQSTDTQYF. CDR3 nucleotides: TGTGCCAGCCGGTCGGGACAGAGCACAGATACGCAGTATTTT.

The chain carries TRBV11-2 and TRBJ2-7; unclear D gene. This CDR3 spans 16 amino acids. V dropped 5 bases and J dropped 0 bases, with 17 bases sitting between them. The germline CDR1 and CDR2 sequences are SGHAT and FQNNGV. CDR3 loop: CASSQNALGSSYEQYF. The CDR3 nucleotides are TGTGCCAGCAGCCAGAATGCCCTGGGAAGCTCCTACGAGCAGTACTTC.

Only a few counts were recorded for this clone. The chain couples TRBV19 to TRBJ1-2, with 7 bases fitting TRBD1. Trimming cost V 7 bases and J 4 bases; bases outside gene matches: 6. Per the germline V gene, CDR1 is LNHDA and CDR2 is SQIVND (reference sequence). The CDR3 extends over 13 amino acids. The CDR3 reads CASTPGTVYGYTF. In DNA, the CDR3 is TGTGCCAGTACCCCCGGGACAGTCTATGGCTACACCTTC.

This sequence joins TRBV5-1 and TRBJ2-1; D call uncertain. The CDR3 spans 15 residues. Trimming removed 1 base at V and 5 bases at J, with 13 bases between. From germline, CDR1 is SGHRS and CDR2 YFSETQ. The CDR3: CASSLLAGADNEQFF. CDR3 DNA: TGCGCCAGCAGCTTGCTGGCAGGAGCCGACAATGAGCAGTTCTTC.

The chain has TRBV25-1 and TRBJ2-7, with 7 bases fitting TRBD2. This CDR3 comprises 15 residues. Germline V gives CDR1 MGHDK, CDR2 SYGVNS. V lost 8 bases, J lost 4 bases, and 14 bases stayed unmatched. CDR3 sequence: CASPPGRESQYEQYF. CDR3 nucleotide sequence: TGTGCCAGCCCCCCTGGGCGGGAGTCTCAGTACGAGCAGTACTTC.

The chain carries TRBV2 and TRBJ2-2; D could derive from TRBD1 or TRBD2 (6 bases each). Germline CDR1 is SNHLY and CDR2 is FYNNEI. The CDR3 extends over 15 amino acids. V lost 3 bases, J lost 7 bases, and 15 bases lay in between. The CDR3 here is CASSEAGGWGGELFF. For the CDR3, the DNA is TGTGCCAGCAGTGAGGCCGGGGGCTGGGGCGGGGAGCTGTTTTTT.

This clone has a handful of counts. The chain carries TRBV6-1 and TRBJ2-3; TRBD1 agrees at 11 bases. The V and J ends lost 4 bases and 2 bases, in that order; junction bases with no gene match: 2. Germline values: CDR1 MNHNS, CDR2 SASEGT. CDR3 length equals 15 residues. The CDR3 is CASSAGQGATDTQYF. The CDR3 nucleotides are TGTGCCAGCAGTGCCGGACAGGGGGCCACAGATACGCAGTATTTT.

V is TRBV5-1 and J is TRBJ1-2, with 7 bases matching TRBD1. V was pared by 0 bases and J by 2 bases, with 4 bases of the junction left unmatched. This CDR3 spans 15 amino acids. Germline V CDR1 and CDR2: SGHRS, YFSETQ. In DNA form, the CDR3 reads TGCGCCAGCAGCTTGGCCGGGACAGCAAACTATGGCTACACCTTC. Its translation: CASSLAGTANYGYTF.

The rearrangement links TRBV5-8 to TRBJ2-3, with D hard to call. In germline, CDR1 is SGHTS, CDR2 YDEGEE. Trimming left V 4 bases short and J 2 bases short, with 5 bases between. The CDR3 contains 12 residues. The CDR3 sequence is CASSVNTDTQYF. In DNA form, the CDR3 reads TGTGCCAGCAGCGTAAACACAGATACGCAGTATTTT.

V gene TRBV10-2 combines with J gene TRBJ2-2, with 12 positions matching TRBD2. Germline-derived CDR1 and CDR2 are WSHSY and SAAADI. V trimming: 8 bases; J trimming: 6 bases; junction bases outside the gene matches: 4. The CDR3 runs 14 residues. The CDR3 protein is CASQLAGGSGELFF. The CDR3 DNA follows: TGCGCCAGCCAACTAGCGGGAGGTTCCGGGGAGCTGTTTTTT.

The genes are TRBV7-8 and TRBJ2-1; TRBD2 aligns across 12 bases. CDR3 length: 17 residues. With 1 base clipped from V and 7 bases from J, the junction kept 8 bases outside the gene matches. The V gene's germline CDR1 is SGHVS and CDR2 FQNEAQ. The DNA of the CDR3 is TGTGCCAGCAGCTTAGTACTAGCGGGAGGAACGGGAAATGAGCAGTTCTTC. This gives the protein CASSLVLAGGTGNEQFF.

The chain combines TRBV2 with TRBJ2-5; the D is unclear. Trimming took off 4 bases at V and 4 bases at J, with 4 bases between the two ends. The germline gives CDR1 SNHLY, CDR2 FYNNEI. This CDR3 spans 11 amino acids. The CDR3 loop reads CASSGGETQYF. CDR3 nucleotides: TGTGCCAGCAGTGGGGGAGAGACCCAGTACTTC.

The chain links TRBV14 to TRBJ2-3, with TRBD2 identical over 7 bases. This CDR3 region has 14 residues. Unmatched junction bases numbered 0, after V lost 2 bases and J lost 1 base. Per the germline V gene, CDR1 is SGHDN and CDR2 is FVKESK. CDR3 in DNA: TGTGCCAGCAGCCAAACTAGCGGCACAGATACGCAGTATTTT. Translation: CASSQTSGTDTQYF.